The 24 T cell receptor beta chains listed next were all sequenced from one sample in a study of control samples from healthy donors and cancer patients. Only in-frame clones appear in the TCRdb table, and some are missing; sequencing was by immunoSEQ multiplex PCR. The sample consists of fewer than 70,000 clones, about 85% of them appearing once. Sample: PBMCs. The origin of the receptors is a man aged 55 to 69 with head and neck cancer.

The rearrangement links TRBV28 to TRBJ2-7; the D gene is possibly TRBD1 (6 bases). Trimming left V 7 bases short and J 6 bases short, with 16 bases between. Per germline, CDR1 MDHEN and CDR2 SYDVKM. The CDR3 spans 13 residues. The DNA of the CDR3 is TGTGCCAGCACAATTCCCAGGGGTACCGAGCAGTACTTC. Residues: CASTIPRGTEQYF.

The chain couples TRBV29-1 to TRBJ1-5, with 7 bases identical to TRBD1. CDR1 and CDR2 from the germline V gene are SQVTM and ANQGSEA. The CDR3 runs 14 residues. V was pared by 7 bases and J by 1 base, with 7 bases of the junction left unmatched. In nucleotides, the CDR3 is TGCAGCGCACTGACAGGGAACAGCAATCAGCCCCAGCATTTT. It codes for CSALTGNSNQPQHF.

The V call is TRBV30, the J call TRBJ2-4, with a weak D call TRBD1 (5 bases). The CDR3 runs 14 residues. Germline V gene lookup returns CDR1 GTSNPN and CDR2 SVGIG (reference sequence). V lost 3 bases, J lost 4 bases, and 13 bases lay in between. DNA for the CDR3: TGTGCCTGGAGAACCGCAGGGTCAAAAAACATTCAGTACTTC. It codes for CAWRTAGSKNIQYF.

A few counts support this clone. The V gene is TRBV5-8, the J gene TRBJ1-1; D is perhaps TRBD1 (6 bases). In germline, CDR1 is SGHTS, CDR2 YDEGEE. Deletions cut 5 bases from V and 7 bases from J, with 12 bases between. This CDR3 spans 12 amino acids. The CDR3 coding sequence is TGTGCCAGCAGGCGGACAGCTATTGAAGCTTTCTTT. It is translated as CASRRTAIEAFF.

V and J are TRBV29-1 and TRBJ1-1, with D possibly being TRBD1 (6 bases). V lost 6 bases and J 3 bases, leaving 14 bases between the germline ends. The CDR3 covers 13 residues. Germline V CDR1 and CDR2: SQVTM, ANQGSEA. CDR3 DNA: TGCAGCGTCTTACAACAGGGTGACACTGAAGCTTTCTTT. This codes for CSVLQQGDTEAFF.

The J gene is TRBJ1-6, the V gene TRBV28, with D hard to call. Germline CDR1 and CDR2: MDHEN and SYDVKM. The CDR3 consists of 15 residues. Between the trimmed V and J ends, which lost 6 bases and 8 bases, there was a span of 17 bases. In nucleotides, the CDR3 is TGTGCCAGCAGCCAGATTGGAGTAGTGGATTCACCCCTCCACTTT. Its protein is CASSQIGVVDSPLHF.

The chain links TRBV11-3 to TRBJ2-1, with TRBD1 matching 11 bases. Trimming removed 6 bases from V and 9 bases from J; junction bases left unmatched: 10. Germline V gene lookup returns CDR1 SGHNT and CDR2 YENEEA. CDR3 length: 15 residues. CDR3 amino acids: CASRPGQGASSEQFF. CDR3 bases: TGTGCCAGCAGGCCAGGACAGGGGGCTTCGAGTGAGCAGTTCTTC.

The J gene is TRBJ1-2, the V gene TRBV19, with TRBD1 identical over 11 bases. The CDR3 loop spans 15 amino acids. Germline CDR1 reads LNHDA; CDR2 reads SQIVND (reference sequence). The junction had 6 bases not matched to a gene; V was cut back by 3 bases and J by 6 bases. The CDR3 DNA reads TGTGCCAGTAGTATGAGGGGACAGGGGGAGAATGGCTACACCTTC. Its protein product is CASSMRGQGENGYTF.

This sequence joins TRBV19 and TRBJ2-5; 15 nucleotides line up with TRBD2. CDR1 and CDR2 from the germline V gene are LNHDA and SQIVND (reference sequence). Losses at the gene ends were 5 bases for V and 4 bases for J; bases not matched to a gene: 14. This CDR3 is 19 amino acids long. The CDR3 region has the DNA TGTGCCAGTAGTCCGGGCCGTGGGACTAGCGGGGGGCCGGGAGAGACCCAGTACTTC. It specifies CASSPGRGTSGGPGETQYF.

V and J are TRBV4-1 and TRBJ2-7; TRBD1 might be the D (6 bases). V was pared by 2 bases and J by 1 base, with 12 bases between. CDR3 length equals 15 residues. Germline V gene data show CDR1 as MGHRA and CDR2 as YSYEKL. CDR3 sequence (DNA): TGCGCCAGCAGCCAAACCACAGGGCAATCCTACGAGCAGTACTTC. It translates to CASSQTTGQSYEQYF.

V gene TRBV19 combines with J gene TRBJ1-3; weak D call: TRBD1 (5 bases). V was clipped by 5 bases and J by 1 base, with 12 bases between them. Per the germline V gene, CDR1 is LNHDA and CDR2 is SQIVND (reference sequence). The CDR3 extends over 15 amino acids. The CDR3 here is CASSDPGGSGNTIYF. The CDR3 DNA follows: TGTGCCAGTAGTGACCCCGGGGGATCTGGAAACACCATATATTTT.

V gene TRBV5-4 combines with J gene TRBJ1-6; 7 bases match TRBD1. Germline lookup yields CDR1 SGHNT and CDR2 YYREEE (reference sequence). There are 16 residues in the CDR3. After removal of 4 bases from V and 6 bases from J, the junction contained 10 bases not matched to a gene. CDR3 nucleotide sequence: TGTGCCAGCAGCCGGGGACAGCCCACGGGTAATTCACCCCTCCACTTT. This codes for CASSRGQPTGNSPLHF.

This rearrangement joins TRBV27 to TRBJ2-1, with 12 positions matching TRBD1. Germline CDR1 reads MNHEY; CDR2 reads SMNVEV (reference sequence). CDR3 length: 15 residues. Trimming took 7 bases from V and 8 from J; bases not matched to a gene: 9. DNA for the CDR3: TGTGCCAGCAACGCCCGGGACAGGGGGCCATATGAGCAGTTCTTC. Its protein is CASNARDRGPYEQFF.

This clone was detected only once. The V call is TRBV3-1 (or the pseudogene TRBV3-2), the J call TRBJ1-6, with 7 bases fitting TRBD1. The V and J ends lost 1 base and 10 bases, in that order; junction bases with no gene match: 4. CDR1 LGHDT and CDR2 YNNKEL come from the germline V gene (reference sequence). The CDR3 sequence is 14 residues long. DNA for the CDR3: TGTGCCAGCAGCCAAGGAGCAGGGGGATCACCCCTCCACTTT. Amino acid sequence: CASSQGAGGSPLHF.

The rearrangement links TRBV5-1 to TRBJ2-7; 8 bases align to TRBD1. Germline values: CDR1 SGHRS, CDR2 YFSETQ. Trimming removed 5 bases from V and 2 bases from J; junction bases left unmatched: 6. The CDR3 sequence is 14 residues long. This CDR3 is CASSWTGLTYEQYF. The CDR3, as DNA: TGCGCCAGCAGTTGGACAGGGCTCACCTACGAGCAGTACTTC. Full variable domain (missing parts from reference TRBV5-1 and TRBJ2-7): KAGVTQTPRYLIKTRGQQVTLSCSPISGHRSVSWYQQTPGQGLQFLFEYFSETQRNKGNFPGRFSGRQFSNSRSEMNVSTLELGDSALYLCASSWTGLTYEQYFGPGTRLTVT.

Notes on this clone: Other DNA sequences in this specimen translate into the identical CDR3. The CDR3: CASSQGRGAGELFF. The CDR3 DNA reads as TGTGCCAGCAGCCAAGGTCGCGGAGCCGGGGAGCTGTTTTTT. The chain uses TRBV14 and TRBJ2-2; D unresolved. V shed 1 base and J shed 6 bases, with 9 bases lying between them. CDR1 and CDR2 (germline): SGHDN, FVKESK. The CDR3 loop spans 14 amino acids.

The J gene is TRBJ2-3, the V gene TRBV4-2, with TRBD2 matching 7 bases. Germline V lookup: CDR1 LGHNA, CDR2 YNFKEQ. V dropped 0 bases and J dropped 0; count of bases not matched to a gene: 9. The CDR3 totals 18 residues. The chain's CDR3 is CASSQEYYPGGSTDTQYF. In DNA form, the CDR3 reads TGTGCCAGCAGCCAAGAATACTACCCGGGGGGAAGCACAGATACGCAGTATTTT.

DNA for the CDR3: TGTGCCAGCAGTACCACCGGGAAGATCTACGAGCAGTACTTC. Its translation: CASSTTGKIYEQYF. The gene calls are TRBV6-2 or TRBV6-3 and TRBJ2-7; tentative D call: TRBD2 (5 bases). Germline CDR1 reads MNHEY; CDR2 reads SVGEGT. Between the trimmed V and J ends, which lost 5 bases and 3 bases, there was a span of 14 bases. This CDR3 comprises 14 residues.

CDR3 nucleotide sequence: TGCGCCAGCAGCCAAGCTTGGGGCGGGGGGTCCCCGATCACCGGGGAGCTGTTTTTT. Translation: CASSQAWGGGSPITGELFF. The rearrangement links TRBV4-3 to TRBJ2-2, with 8 bases fitting TRBD2. Germline CDR1 reads LGHNA; CDR2 reads YSLEER. The CDR3 totals 19 residues. Losses at the gene ends were 1 base for V and 4 bases for J; bases not matched to a gene: 14.

The chain employs TRBV3-1 (or the pseudogene TRBV3-2) and TRBJ1-1; D remains unclear. V lost 0 bases and J lost 3, with 11 bases in between. The CDR3 loop spans 15 amino acids. Germline V gene lookup returns CDR1 LGHDT and CDR2 YNNKEL (reference sequence). CDR3 sequence (DNA): TGTGCCAGCAGCCAAGATTCGGCCCCGTACACTGAAGCTTTCTTT. As protein: CASSQDSAPYTEAFF.

This clone appeared once. The CDR3 region is CASSLDQGKNSPLHF. Here the CDR3 DNA reads TGTGCCAGCAGCTTGGACCAGGGAAAGAATTCACCCCTCCACTTT. The chain uses TRBV5-6 and TRBJ1-6, with D possibly matching TRBD1 (5 bases). The ends were cut back, 0 bases at V and 7 bases at J, with 11 bases in the middle. The CDR3 is 15 amino acids. Germline CDR1 is SGHDT and CDR2 is YYEEEE.

V gene TRBV11-2 combines with J gene TRBJ2-7; TRBD2 aligns across 9 bases. Unmatched junction bases numbered 9, after V lost 5 bases and J lost 1 base. This CDR3 has 16 residues. Germline CDR1 reads SGHAT; CDR2 reads FQNNGV. The CDR3: CASSRSSGGPSYEQYF. CDR3 coding DNA: TGTGCCAGCAGCCGGAGTAGCGGGGGACCATCCTACGAGCAGTACTTC.

This chain connects TRBV4-2 to TRBJ2-7; possibly TRBD1 for D (6 bases). This CDR3 region has 15 residues. V was cut by 1 base and J by 2 bases, with 12 bases left in between. The germline V gene encodes CDR1 LGHNA and CDR2 YNFKEQ. This CDR3 is CASSQALGGTYEQYF. DNA for the CDR3: TGTGCCAGCAGCCAAGCCCTTGGGGGCACCTACGAGCAGTACTTC.

The chain couples TRBV6-5 to TRBJ2-5; 7 bases line up with TRBD2. From germline, CDR1 is MNHEY and CDR2 SVGAGI. This CDR3 is built from 14 residues. Trimming at V came to 6 bases and at J to 3 bases, leaving 7 bases not matched to a gene. CDR3 sequence: CASRGGDSKETQYF. As DNA, the CDR3 is TGTGCCAGCAGGGGGGGGGACTCTAAAGAGACCCAGTACTTC.